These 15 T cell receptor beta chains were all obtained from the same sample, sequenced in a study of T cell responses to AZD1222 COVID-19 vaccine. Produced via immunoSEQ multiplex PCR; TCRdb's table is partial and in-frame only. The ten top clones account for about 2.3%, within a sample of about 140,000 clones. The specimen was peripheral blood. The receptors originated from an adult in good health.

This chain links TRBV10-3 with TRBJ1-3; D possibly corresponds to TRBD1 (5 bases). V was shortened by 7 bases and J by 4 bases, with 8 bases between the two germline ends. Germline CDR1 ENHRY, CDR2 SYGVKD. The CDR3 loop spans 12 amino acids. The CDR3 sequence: CAIKGPGNTIYF. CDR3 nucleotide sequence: TGTGCCATCAAGGGGCCCGGAAACACCATATATTTT.

For the CDR3, the DNA is TGCGCCAGCAGTGAGTCGGCGGGGGGCACAGATACGCAGTATTTT. It is translated as CASSESAGGTDTQYF. The V gene is TRBV10-1, the J gene TRBJ2-3; 7 nucleotides match TRBD2. This CDR3 is 15 amino acids long. Trimming took 0 bases from V and 1 from J; bases not matched to a gene: 1. CDR1 and CDR2 from the germline V gene are WNHNN and SYGVQD (reference sequence).

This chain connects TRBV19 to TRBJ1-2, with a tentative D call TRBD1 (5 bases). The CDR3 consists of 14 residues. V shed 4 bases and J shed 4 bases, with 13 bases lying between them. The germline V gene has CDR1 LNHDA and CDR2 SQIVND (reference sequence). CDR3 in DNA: TGTGCCAGTAGTACCGGGGCTGCGGGCTATGGCTACACCTTC. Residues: CASSTGAAGYGYTF.

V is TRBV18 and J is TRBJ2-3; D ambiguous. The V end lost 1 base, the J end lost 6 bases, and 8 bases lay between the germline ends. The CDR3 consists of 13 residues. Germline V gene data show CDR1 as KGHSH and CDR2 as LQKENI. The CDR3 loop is CASSPQSTDTQYF. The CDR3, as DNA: TGTGCCAGCTCACCACAGTCGACGGATACGCAGTATTTT.

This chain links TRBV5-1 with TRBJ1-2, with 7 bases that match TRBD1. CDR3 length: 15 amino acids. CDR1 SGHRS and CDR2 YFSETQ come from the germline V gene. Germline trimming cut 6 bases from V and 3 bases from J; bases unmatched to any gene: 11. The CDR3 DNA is TGCGCCAGCAAACAAGTAACAGGGGTAGACTATGGCTACACCTTC. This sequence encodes CASKQVTGVDYGYTF. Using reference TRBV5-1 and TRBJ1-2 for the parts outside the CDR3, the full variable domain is KAGVTQTPRYLIKTRGQQVTLSCSPISGHRSVSWYQQTPGQGLQFLFEYFSETQRNKGNFPGRFSGRQFSNSRSEMNVSTLELGDSALYLCASKQVTGVDYGYTFGSGTRLTVV.

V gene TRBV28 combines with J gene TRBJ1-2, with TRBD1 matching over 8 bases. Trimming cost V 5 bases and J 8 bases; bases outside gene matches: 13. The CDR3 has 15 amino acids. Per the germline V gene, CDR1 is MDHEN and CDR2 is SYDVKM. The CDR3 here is CASSTRTGRRGGYTF. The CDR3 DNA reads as TGTGCCAGCAGTACCAGGACAGGGAGGCGTGGCGGCTACACCTTC.

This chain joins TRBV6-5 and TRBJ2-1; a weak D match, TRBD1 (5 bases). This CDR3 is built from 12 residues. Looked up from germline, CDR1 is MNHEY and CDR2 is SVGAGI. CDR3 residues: CATGRVYNEQFF. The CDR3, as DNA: TGTGCTACGGGCAGGGTGTACAATGAGCAGTTCTTC.

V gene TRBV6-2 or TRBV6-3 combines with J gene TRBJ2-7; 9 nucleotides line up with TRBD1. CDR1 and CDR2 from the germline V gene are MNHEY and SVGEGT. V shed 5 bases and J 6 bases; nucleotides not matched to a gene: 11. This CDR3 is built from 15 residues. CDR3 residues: CASSGNRDRVLEQYF. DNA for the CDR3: TGTGCCAGCAGTGGGAACCGGGACAGGGTGCTCGAGCAGTACTTC.

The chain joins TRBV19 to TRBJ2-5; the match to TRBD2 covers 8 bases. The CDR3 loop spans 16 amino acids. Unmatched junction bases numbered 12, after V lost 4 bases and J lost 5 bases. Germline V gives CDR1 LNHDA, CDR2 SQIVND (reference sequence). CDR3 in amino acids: CASSRLAGSNVETQYF. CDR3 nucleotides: TGTGCCAGTAGTAGGCTAGCGGGCTCCAATGTGGAGACCCAGTACTTC.

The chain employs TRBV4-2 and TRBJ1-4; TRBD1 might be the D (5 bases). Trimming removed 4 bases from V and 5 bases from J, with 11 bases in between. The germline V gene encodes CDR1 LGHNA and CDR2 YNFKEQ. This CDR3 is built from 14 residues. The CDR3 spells CASSRNRQNEKLFF. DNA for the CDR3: TGTGCCAGCAGCCGGAACCGACAGAATGAAAAACTGTTTTTT.

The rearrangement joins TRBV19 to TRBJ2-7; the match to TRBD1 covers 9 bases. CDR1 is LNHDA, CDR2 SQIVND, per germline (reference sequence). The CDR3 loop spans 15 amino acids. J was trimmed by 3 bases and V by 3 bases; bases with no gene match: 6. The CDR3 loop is CASSIAGTGFYEQYF. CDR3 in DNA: TGTGCCAGTAGTATCGCCGGGACAGGGTTCTACGAGCAGTACTTC.

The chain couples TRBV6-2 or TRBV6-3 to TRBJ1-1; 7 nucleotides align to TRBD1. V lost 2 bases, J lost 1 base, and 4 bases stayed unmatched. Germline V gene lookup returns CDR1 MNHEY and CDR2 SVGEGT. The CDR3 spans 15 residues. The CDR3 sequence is CASSYRRTGNTEAFF. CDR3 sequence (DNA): TGTGCCAGCAGTTACCGCAGGACAGGGAACACTGAAGCTTTCTTT.

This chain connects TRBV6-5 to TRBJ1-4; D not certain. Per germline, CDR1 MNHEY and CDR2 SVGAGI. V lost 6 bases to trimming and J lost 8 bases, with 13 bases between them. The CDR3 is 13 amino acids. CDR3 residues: CASRPAYREKLFF. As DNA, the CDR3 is TGTGCCAGCAGACCAGCCTACAGAGAAAAACTGTTTTTT.

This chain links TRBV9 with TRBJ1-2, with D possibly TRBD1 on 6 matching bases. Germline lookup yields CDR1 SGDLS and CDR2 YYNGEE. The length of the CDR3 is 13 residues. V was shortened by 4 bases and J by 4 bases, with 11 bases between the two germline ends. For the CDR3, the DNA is TGTGCCAGCAGCCTCCGGGGGGCCTATGGCTACACCTTC. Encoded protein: CASSLRGAYGYTF.

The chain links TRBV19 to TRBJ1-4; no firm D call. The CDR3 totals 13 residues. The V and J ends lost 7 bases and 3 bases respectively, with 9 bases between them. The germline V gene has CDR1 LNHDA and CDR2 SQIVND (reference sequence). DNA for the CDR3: TGTGCCAGTAAGGACTTAGCTAATGAAAAACTGTTTTTT. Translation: CASKDLANEKLFF.